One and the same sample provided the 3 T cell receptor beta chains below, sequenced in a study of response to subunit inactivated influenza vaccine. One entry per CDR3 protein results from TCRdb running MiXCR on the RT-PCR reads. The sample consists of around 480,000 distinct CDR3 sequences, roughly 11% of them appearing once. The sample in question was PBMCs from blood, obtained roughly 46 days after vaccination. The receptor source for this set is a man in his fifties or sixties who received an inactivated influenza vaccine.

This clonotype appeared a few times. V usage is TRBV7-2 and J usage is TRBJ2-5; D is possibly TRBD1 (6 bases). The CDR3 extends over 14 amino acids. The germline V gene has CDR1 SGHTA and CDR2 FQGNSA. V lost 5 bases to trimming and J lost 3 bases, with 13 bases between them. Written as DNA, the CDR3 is TGTGCCAGCAGCGGCAGGGGTGGGGAAGAGACCCAGTACTTC. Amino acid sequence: CASSGRGGEETQYF.

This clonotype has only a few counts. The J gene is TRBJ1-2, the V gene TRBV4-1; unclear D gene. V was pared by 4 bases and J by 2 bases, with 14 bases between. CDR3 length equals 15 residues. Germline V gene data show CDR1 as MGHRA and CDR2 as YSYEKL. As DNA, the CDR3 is TGCGCCAGCAGCCCGAACTACCCGGGAAACTATGGCTACACCTTC. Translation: CASSPNYPGNYGYTF.

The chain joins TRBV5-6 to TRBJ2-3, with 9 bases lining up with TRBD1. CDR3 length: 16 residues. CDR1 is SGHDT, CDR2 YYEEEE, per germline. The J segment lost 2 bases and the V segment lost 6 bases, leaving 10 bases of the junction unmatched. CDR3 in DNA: TGTGCCAGCACGGACAGGGGAAGGCTTTACACAGATACGCAGTATTTT. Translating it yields CASTDRGRLYTDTQYF.